This T cell receptor beta chain was identified in a study of blood T cell repertoires in COVID-19. The ends lost 4 bases at V and 7 bases at J; junction bases unmatched: 7. Germline V gives CDR1 LGHDT, CDR2 YNNKEL (reference sequence). The CDR3 covers 14 residues. TCRdb keeps only in-frame clones here, not all; method: immunoSEQ multiplex PCR. This sample has about 260,000 clones; around 87% occur once, and the top ten carry approximately 2.3%. The chain combines TRBV3-1 (or the pseudogene TRBV3-2) with TRBJ1-1; TRBD1 agrees at 9 bases. The sequencing sample was made of peripheral blood. This clonotype originated in a woman aged 45-60 years with acute or convalescent COVID-19. DNA of the CDR3: TGTGCCAGCAGCCTAGCAGGGACAGGGTATGAAGCTTTCTTT. Residues: CASSLAGTGYEAFF.